One and the same sample provided the 30 T cell receptor beta chains below, sequenced in a study of cytomegalovirus exposure and HLA in healthy donors. This PCR relied on a set of 60 Vbeta primers and 13 Jbeta primers. Here immunoSEQ multiplex PCR was the method, and the copy in TCRdb shows in-frame clones only, minus some. The table records 100,000 to 150,000 clones, roughly 79% of them present only once. Sequencing used PBMCs. The receptors come from a woman aged 18-35 years in good health and CMV-seronegative.

The rearrangement uses TRBV5-6 and TRBJ2-1; 7 nucleotides line up with TRBD2. After removal of 3 bases from V and 3 bases from J, the junction contained 3 bases not matched to a gene. The CDR3 has 14 amino acids. From germline, CDR1 is SGHDT and CDR2 YYEEEE. For the CDR3, the DNA is TGTGCCAGCAGCTCCGGGACTATCTACAATGAGCAGTTCTTC. The encoded protein is CASSSGTIYNEQFF.

The chain recombines TRBV5-1 with TRBJ1-1, with 8 bases fitting TRBD1. Germline lookup yields CDR1 SGHRS and CDR2 YFSETQ. Trimming removed 5 bases from V and 1 base from J; junction bases left unmatched: 4. There are 14 residues in the CDR3. CDR3 in DNA: TGCGCCAGCAGTTCGCAGGGGGCGAACACTGAAGCTTTCTTT. Its protein product is CASSSQGANTEAFF.

This clone has a handful of counts. The chain carries TRBV6-5 and TRBJ2-7, with TRBD2 identical over 8 bases. J was trimmed by 3 bases and V by 2 bases; bases with no gene match: 6. The CDR3 extends over 15 amino acids. In germline, CDR1 is MNHEY, CDR2 SVGAGI. The CDR3 is CASSYGAGGSYEQYF. DNA for the CDR3: TGTGCCAGCAGTTACGGGGCGGGAGGAAGCTACGAGCAGTACTTC.

V is TRBV6-5 and J is TRBJ1-1; D gene unclear. CDR1 and CDR2 (germline): MNHEY, SVGAGI. The length of the CDR3 is 11 residues. V shed 6 bases and J shed 10 bases, with 12 bases lying between them. The CDR3 nucleotides are TGTGCCAGCAGCCAAGCAGGAGGAGCTTTCTTT. Amino acids: CASSQAGGAFF.

V is TRBV5-1 and J is TRBJ2-1; 8 bases match TRBD2. Per the germline V gene, CDR1 is SGHRS and CDR2 is YFSETQ. The V segment lost 0 bases and the J segment 7 bases; nucleotides outside the gene matches: 9. The CDR3 has 16 residues. CDR3 nucleotides: TGCGCCAGCAGCTTGGACGTGGCGGGAGGTAGGAATGAGCAGTTCTTC. Protein: CASSLDVAGGRNEQFF.

This clone has only one observation. The rearrangement joins TRBV10-3 to TRBJ2-5; D is perhaps TRBD1 (7 bases). This CDR3 has 15 amino acids. V lost 0 bases, J lost 4 bases, and 12 bases lay in between. CDR1 ENHRY and CDR2 SYGVKD come from the germline V gene. The CDR3 is CAISESRQGGETQYF. CDR3 bases: TGTGCCATCAGTGAGTCTAGACAGGGAGGAGAGACCCAGTACTTC.

V gene TRBV11-3 combines with J gene TRBJ2-5; 7 bases are shared with TRBD1. V was pared by 8 bases and J by 7 bases, with 10 bases of the junction left unmatched. Germline values: CDR1 SGHNT, CDR2 YENEEA. This CDR3 region has 13 residues. The CDR3 is CASGKGGEGTQYF. The CDR3 DNA is TGTGCCAGCGGGAAAGGGGGCGAAGGGACCCAGTACTTC.

In DNA, the CDR3 is TGCAGCCTTTGCAGGGATGGATCCACTGAAGCTTTCTTT. Translated: CSLCRDGSTEAFF. The rearrangement uses TRBV29-1 and TRBJ1-1, with a possible D match to TRBD1 (5 bases). Trimming cost V 8 bases and J 4 bases, with 17 bases left between them. Germline CDR1 SQVTM, CDR2 ANQGSEA. This CDR3 comprises 13 residues.

This clone occurred a few times. The chain uses TRBV6-1 and TRBJ1-3, with D uncertain. Trimming removed 2 bases at V and 2 bases at J, with 4 bases between. There are 13 residues in the CDR3. Looked up from germline, CDR1 is MNHNS and CDR2 is SASEGT. This CDR3 is CASSEQAGNTIYF. CDR3 DNA: TGTGCCAGCAGTGAACAGGCTGGAAACACCATATATTTT.

This clone was seen once. The chain couples TRBV4-2 to TRBJ2-3; 7 positions agree with TRBD2. Germline V gene lookup returns CDR1 LGHNA and CDR2 YNFKEQ. CDR3 length equals 17 residues. The J segment lost 2 bases and the V segment lost 0 bases, leaving 8 bases of the junction unmatched. In nucleotides, the CDR3 is TGTGCCAGCAGCCAAGACTTAGCGGGTGTTCTCACAGATACGCAGTATTTT. This codes for CASSQDLAGVLTDTQYF.

CDR3: CASSFLAGGRHEQFF. The CDR3 DNA is TGTGCCAGCAGTTTCCTAGCGGGAGGCCGCCATGAGCAGTTCTTC. The rearrangement joins TRBV28 to TRBJ2-1, with 11 positions matching TRBD2. The CDR3 has 15 residues. V gave up 3 bases and J gave up 8 bases; unmatched junction bases: 6. The germline gives CDR1 MDHEN, CDR2 SYDVKM.

The rearrangement links TRBV5-1 to TRBJ2-5; D may be TRBD2 (7 bases). V was cut by 3 bases and J by 4 bases, with 16 bases left in between. The germline V gene has CDR1 SGHRS and CDR2 YFSETQ. The CDR3 runs 15 residues. The CDR3 loop reads CASSSEGGGRETQYF. CDR3 in DNA: TGCGCCAGCAGCTCTGAAGGGGGAGGGCGAGAGACCCAGTACTTC.

The gene calls are TRBV29-1 and TRBJ2-3; TRBD2 might be the D (5 bases). Trimming took 7 bases from V and 0 from J, leaving 11 bases between them. Germline V CDR1 and CDR2: SQVTM, ANQGSEA. The CDR3 is made up of 13 amino acids. This CDR3 reads CSAQAASTDTQYF. The CDR3, as DNA: TGCAGCGCTCAAGCGGCTAGCACAGATACGCAGTATTTT.

This clone appeared a single time. V is TRBV21-1 and J is TRBJ1-1. TRBV21-1 is labeled a pseudogene. The CDR3 consists of 14 residues. The CDR3 sequence: CASSFGPAGTEAFF. In DNA form, the CDR3 reads TGTGCCAGCAGCTTTGGACCTGCGGGCACTGAAGCTTTCTTT.

The chain joins TRBV29-1 to TRBJ2-7; D perhaps matches TRBD2 (5 bases). Trimming took off 4 bases at V and 5 bases at J, with 21 bases between the two ends. The germline V gene encodes CDR1 SQVTM and CDR2 ANQGSEA. The CDR3 is 15 residues long. The chain's CDR3 is CSVGRAGTNRHEQYF. The CDR3 DNA sequence: TGCAGCGTTGGACGGGCGGGCACAAACCGCCACGAGCAGTACTTC.

For this clone: The same CDR3 is also encoded by other DNA sequences in this sample. The chain uses TRBV5-1 and TRBJ2-7; D is unresolved. V dropped 2 bases and J dropped 5 bases, with 17 bases sitting between them. The germline V gene has CDR1 SGHRS and CDR2 YFSETQ. The CDR3 is 15 residues long. This CDR3 is CASSFNSRSMDEQYF. CDR3 sequence (DNA): TGCGCCAGCAGCTTTAATTCCCGGAGTATGGACGAGCAGTACTTC. Full variable domain (rest looked up from reference TRBV5-1 and TRBJ2-7): KAGVTQTPRYLIKTRGQQVTLSCSPISGHRSVSWYQQTPGQGLQFLFEYFSETQRNKGNFPGRFSGRQFSNSRSEMNVSTLELGDSALYLCASSFNSRSMDEQYFGPGTRLTVT.

The count of this clone is one. The CDR3 here is CSVEDSSSGNTIYF. The CDR3 DNA reads as TGCAGCGTTGAGGACAGCAGCTCTGGAAACACCATATATTTT. V gene TRBV29-1 combines with J gene TRBJ1-3; D perhaps matches TRBD1 (6 bases). The CDR3 sequence is 14 residues long. V gave up 3 bases and J gave up 0 bases, with 9 bases separating them. Looked up from germline, CDR1 is SQVTM and CDR2 is ANQGSEA.

The chain has TRBV6-5 and TRBJ1-2; 7 nucleotides agree with TRBD1. Germline V CDR1 and CDR2: MNHEY, SVGAGI. Trimming took 6 bases from V and 5 from J; bases not matched to a gene: 6. The CDR3 is made up of 13 amino acids. CDR3 bases: TGTGCCAGCAGAGACGGGACAGCTTATGGCTACACCTTC. It encodes CASRDGTAYGYTF.

The chain employs TRBV10-1 and TRBJ2-1; weak D call: TRBD2 (6 bases). Germline V CDR1 and CDR2: WNHNN, SYGVQD (reference sequence). V was trimmed by 6 bases and J by 4 bases, leaving 13 bases between them. This CDR3 has 14 residues. CDR3 loop: CASSADGGYNEQFF. In nucleotides, the CDR3 is TGCGCCAGCAGCGCAGACGGGGGATACAATGAGCAGTTCTTC.

This clone was counted only a few times. V usage is TRBV5-6 and J usage is TRBJ2-6; D is uncertain. The V gene lost 4 bases and the J gene lost 2 bases, with 10 bases spanning the gap. The CDR3 extends over 15 amino acids. The germline CDR1 and CDR2 sequences are SGHDT and YYEEEE. In DNA, the CDR3 is TGTGCCAGCAGCAGCTTGCCGACTGGGGCCAACGTCCTGACTTTC. Amino acid sequence: CASSSLPTGANVLTF.

The V and J genes are TRBV10-3 and TRBJ2-1; D remains unclear. The CDR3 spans 16 residues. The V end lost 0 bases, the J end lost 0 bases, and 9 bases lay between the germline ends. Germline CDR1 is ENHRY and CDR2 is SYGVKD. This CDR3 reads CAISESPRSSYNEQFF. The CDR3 coding sequence is TGTGCCATCAGTGAGTCGCCCAGAAGCTCCTACAATGAGCAGTTCTTC.

This chain uses TRBV7-7 with TRBJ2-5, with a weak D call TRBD1 (5 bases). The CDR3 is made up of 12 amino acids. Trimming took 1 base from V and 5 from J, leaving 5 bases between them. CDR1 and CDR2 (germline): SSHAT, FNYEAQ (reference sequence). This CDR3 reads CASSLDRETQYF. The CDR3 DNA is TGTGCCAGCAGCTTAGACAGGGAGACCCAGTACTTC.

For the CDR3, the DNA is TGTGCCAGCAGCTCCTTTTTCCTAGACTCTTCCGACACAGATACGCAGTATTTT. As protein: CASSSFFLDSSDTDTQYF. The V and J genes are TRBV7-2 and TRBJ2-3; D is uncertain. The CDR3 extends over 18 amino acids. Trimming pared 4 bases from V and 2 bases from J, leaving 22 bases between. Germline CDR1 and CDR2: SGHTA and FQGNSA.

The genes are TRBV7-6 and TRBJ1-1, with 8 nucleotides matching TRBD1. J lost 5 bases, V lost 4 bases, and 6 bases had no gene match. This CDR3 is built from 14 residues. Per germline, CDR1 SGHVS and CDR2 FNYEAQ. CDR3: CASSSRGRGTEAFF. The CDR3 nucleotides are TGTGCCAGCAGCTCCAGGGGGCGCGGAACTGAAGCTTTCTTT.

The gene calls are TRBV4-1 and TRBJ1-1; D gene uncertain. There are 14 residues in the CDR3. Trimming left V 8 bases short and J 7 bases short, with 20 bases between. Germline V gene data show CDR1 as MGHRA and CDR2 as YSYEKL. CDR3 region: CASGVRQDPDEAFF. The DNA for the CDR3 is TGCGCCAGCGGCGTTCGGCAGGATCCAGATGAAGCTTTCTTT.

The chain combines TRBV7-6 with TRBJ1-5; 8 bases are a match to TRBD1. The length of the CDR3 is 18 residues. J lost 3 bases, V lost 1 base, and 11 bases had no gene match. CDR1 is SGHVS, CDR2 FNYEAQ, per germline. The CDR3 is CASSLGGRGQADNQPQHF. DNA of the CDR3: TGTGCCAGCAGCTTAGGAGGAAGGGGACAGGCGGACAATCAGCCCCAGCATTTT.

This clone was seen more than once but under ten times. The junction departs from the called germline gene at one end, perhaps through a read error. This chain's CDR3 is CASGLQRASSGNTIYF. Written as DNA, the CDR3 is TGTGCCAGCGGCTTACAGAGGGCGTCCTCTGGAAACACCATATATTTT. This chain uses TRBV11-2 with TRBJ1-3; D uncertain. CDR3 length: 16 amino acids. In germline, CDR1 is SGHAT, CDR2 FQNNGV.

The chain combines TRBV15 with TRBJ2-1, with 16 positions matching TRBD2. V trimming: 3 bases; J trimming: 7 bases; junction bases outside the gene matches: 9. The CDR3 covers 18 residues. The V gene's germline CDR1 is LNHNV and CDR2 YYDKDF (reference sequence). CDR3 residues: CATSSAGTSGRAMNEQFF. The CDR3 DNA follows: TGTGCCACCAGCAGCGCCGGGACTAGCGGGAGGGCCATGAATGAGCAGTTCTTC. The full variable domain, completed using reference TRBV15 and TRBJ2-1, is DAMVIQNPRYQVTQFGKPVTLSCSQTLNHNVMYWYQQKSSQAPKLLFHYYDKDFNNEADTPDNFQSRRPNTSFCFLDIRSPGLGDTAMYLCATSSAGTSGRAMNEQFFGPGTRLTVL.

The chain uses TRBV27 and TRBJ2-7, with 8 bases matching TRBD2. CDR1 and CDR2 (germline): MNHEY, SMNVEV (reference sequence). The trim removed 7 bases at V and 3 bases at J, leaving 11 bases unmatched. The CDR3 is 15 residues long. The CDR3 region is CASTSLGGALYEQYF. The CDR3 region has the DNA TGTGCCAGCACTTCACTCGGGGGGGCTCTCTACGAGCAGTACTTC.

The V call is TRBV19, the J call TRBJ1-5; D may be TRBD1 (5 bases). The CDR3 runs to 14 residues. The ends were cut back, 7 bases at V and 3 bases at J, with 13 bases in the middle. From germline, CDR1 is LNHDA and CDR2 SQIVND (reference sequence). The CDR3 DNA reads as TGTGCCAGTACTAGTGGTGGGGCCAATCAGCCCCAGCATTTT. It translates to CASTSGGANQPQHF.